The TCR beta chain described here comes from a study of blood T cell repertoires in COVID-19. Those enrolled, adults aged roughly 18 to 100 years, came from 20 to 25 US areas. In the source study's methods: Using reference gene primer amplification, nucleated cell counts were estimated. This table comes from immunoSEQ multiplex PCR, and its TCRdb copy is limited to in-frame clones, with some not included. For V, J and clone size, that table is used; D and trimming come from the DNA. The table lists some 410,000 clones, more than 75% of them singletons. The CDR3 sequence is 17 residues long. CDR1 is SGHRS and CDR2 is YFSETQ in the germline V gene. V shed 4 bases, J shed 4 bases, and the junction held 16 bases outside the gene matches.

V gene TRBV5-1 combines with J gene TRBJ2-7; 8 bases agree with TRBD2. The sample was PBMCs or T cells enriched from blood (not recorded which). This TCR was recovered from a woman aged 30 to 39 with acute COVID-19. The CDR3 loop reads CASSLLGQRGIKYEQYF. The CDR3 DNA sequence: TGCGCCAGCAGCCTCCTAGGACAGCGGGGGATCAAATACGAGCAGTACTTC. The variable domain in full, completed from reference TRBV5-1 and TRBJ2-7, reads KAGVTQTPRYLIKTRGQQVTLSCSPISGHRSVSWYQQTPGQGLQFLFEYFSETQRNKGNFPGRFSGRQFSNSRSEMNVSTLELGDSALYLCASSLLGQRGIKYEQYFGPGTRLTVT.